This entry lists 25 T cell receptor beta chains sequenced from one sample in a study of control samples from healthy donors and cancer patients (dated by TCRdb to the early 2020s). Receptor libraries were prepared by the immunoSEQ multiplex PCR assay. What TCRdb holds here is the immuneACCESS table cut down to in-frame rearrangements. Part of the clones is not present; checked against another copy, under half of the missing clones reflect an unresolved V gene, and the others are unexplained. The sample includes under 50,000 clones, with more than 75% observed a single time. The ten largest account for about 10% of the sample. The source material was PBMCs. The receptor set was obtained from a woman aged 55-75 years with lung cancer.

The chain joins TRBV5-1 to TRBJ2-2; D perhaps matches TRBD1 (7 bases). The CDR3 consists of 16 residues. Trimming shortened V by 0 bases and J by 6 bases, and 15 bases separated the two germline ends. Germline values: CDR1 SGHRS, CDR2 YFSETQ. CDR3 bases: TGCGCCAGCAGCTTGGTAGCCCAGGGGGACTCCGGGGAGCTGTTTTTT. Translating it yields CASSLVAQGDSGELFF.

The rearrangement uses TRBV24-1 and TRBJ2-1, with TRBD1 matching 8 bases. V shed 4 bases and J 7 bases; nucleotides not matched to a gene: 17. The CDR3 length is 18 residues. Germline assignment: CDR1 KGHDR and CDR2 SFDVKD. The CDR3 coding sequence is TGTGCCACCAGTGACTACCGACAGGGGCTACCTCCTAAAAATGAGCAGTTCTTC. Its protein is CATSDYRQGLPPKNEQFF.

V and J are TRBV12-5 and TRBJ2-1, with 7 bases fitting TRBD2. Per germline, CDR1 LGHNT and CDR2 FRNRAP. V lost 0 bases to trimming and J lost 8 bases; unmatched junction nucleotides: 7. The CDR3 consists of 15 residues. The CDR3 DNA sequence: TGTGCTAGTGGTTTGGTATCGGGAGGAGGGGATGAGCAGTTCTTC. This sequence encodes CASGLVSGGGDEQFF.

The V and J genes are TRBV5-1 and TRBJ1-1; D is possibly TRBD1 (5 bases). The V and J ends lost 0 bases and 5 bases respectively, with 20 bases between them. Per the germline V gene, CDR1 is SGHRS and CDR2 is YFSETQ. The CDR3 has 17 amino acids. The CDR3 bases are TGCGCCAGCAGCTTGGACGGCGGGGGAATCGGAGTTACTGAAGCTTTCTTT. Protein product: CASSLDGGGIGVTEAFF.

The chain joins TRBV7-6 to TRBJ1-2, with D perhaps TRBD1 (6 bases). CDR3 length equals 15 residues. Trimming shortened V by 5 bases and J by 0 bases, and 13 bases separated the two germline ends. The germline V gene has CDR1 SGHVS and CDR2 FNYEAQ. Here the CDR3 DNA reads TGTGCCAGCAGCCCCGGGACACCTGCTAACTATGGCTACACCTTC. Translation: CASSPGTPANYGYTF.

The chain recombines TRBV18 with TRBJ2-2; the match to TRBD1 covers 7 bases. The V gene end was trimmed by 4 bases and the J gene end by 5 bases; junction bases not matched to a gene: 22. CDR1 is KGHSH and CDR2 is LQKENI in the germline V gene. The CDR3 is 20 amino acids. The CDR3 loop reads CASSRRGTEPFGVVTGELFF. The CDR3 coding sequence is TGTGCCAGCTCACGCAGGGGGACAGAGCCCTTTGGGGTGGTTACCGGGGAGCTGTTTTTT.

The gene calls are TRBV5-4 and TRBJ2-5, with 11 bases lining up with TRBD2. V lost 0 bases, J lost 1 base, and 5 bases stayed unmatched. Germline assignment: CDR1 SGHNT and CDR2 YYREEE (reference sequence). CDR3 length: 17 residues. This CDR3 reads CASSLDPSGRLQETQYF. CDR3 DNA: TGTGCCAGCAGCTTGGACCCTAGCGGGAGGCTCCAAGAGACCCAGTACTTC.

The rearrangement uses TRBV18 and TRBJ2-7; 7 bases fit TRBD2. V trimming: 4 bases; J trimming: 6 bases; junction bases outside the gene matches: 12. This CDR3 comprises 15 residues. The V gene's germline CDR1 is KGHSH and CDR2 LQKENI. The CDR3 coding sequence is TGTGCCAGCTCACTCCAGTCGCGATCGGGGGGCGAGCAGTACTTC. It is translated as CASSLQSRSGGEQYF.

The chain is built from TRBV6-1 and TRBJ2-1; the D is unclear. V was shortened by 3 bases and J by 1 base, with 19 bases between the two germline ends. CDR1 and CDR2 from the germline V gene are MNHNS and SASEGT. The CDR3 has 18 amino acids. The CDR3 bases are TGTGCCAGCAGTGAGAGGCTCTTTGACCCTGGGTCCTACAATGAGCAGTTCTTC. This sequence encodes CASSERLFDPGSYNEQFF.

The J gene is TRBJ1-2, the V gene TRBV2; tentative D call: TRBD1 (6 bases). The CDR3 is 13 residues long. Looked up from germline, CDR1 is SNHLY and CDR2 is FYNNEI. Trimming cost V 6 bases and J 4 bases, with 12 bases left between them. The CDR3 is CASSSGQIYGYTF. As DNA, the CDR3 is TGTGCCAGCAGCTCAGGACAGATCTATGGCTACACCTTC.

V and J are TRBV11-3 and TRBJ2-7; possibly TRBD1 for D (6 bases). CDR1 is SGHNT, CDR2 YENEEA, per germline. Trimming shortened V by 5 bases and J by 6 bases, and 14 bases separated the two germline ends. The CDR3 is 13 residues long. CDR3 sequence reads: CASSLTIGGEQYF. CDR3 DNA sequence: TGTGCCAGCAGCCTAACCATAGGGGGCGAGCAGTACTTC. Supplemented by reference TRBV11-3 and TRBJ2-7, the full variable domain reads EAGVVQSPRYKIIEKKQPVAFWCNPISGHNTLYWYLQNLGQGPELLIRYENEEAVDDSQLPKDRFSAERLKGVDSTLKIQPAELGDSAVYLCASSLTIGGEQYFGPGTRLTVT.

V is TRBV7-2 and J is TRBJ1-2; TRBD1 aligns across 7 bases. V trimming: 0 bases; J trimming: 7 bases; junction bases outside the gene matches: 5. The CDR3 is 14 residues long. Germline V gives CDR1 SGHTA, CDR2 FQGNSA. The CDR3 sequence is CASSLAGQLRGYTF. Written as DNA, the CDR3 is TGTGCCAGCAGCTTAGCGGGACAGTTGCGTGGCTACACCTTC.

Only a few counts were recorded for this clone. This chain links TRBV10-3 with TRBJ2-5, with D possibly being TRBD2 (5 bases). CDR1 and CDR2 (germline): ENHRY, SYGVKD. CDR3 length: 14 residues. Between the trimmed V and J ends, which lost 3 bases and 4 bases, there was a span of 12 bases. The CDR3 sequence: CAISETGNGETQYF. The DNA for the CDR3 is TGTGCCATCAGTGAAACGGGGAACGGAGAGACCCAGTACTTC.

The chain employs TRBV4-2 and TRBJ2-1; 8 positions match TRBD2. V dropped 4 bases and J dropped 5; count of bases not matched to a gene: 7. This CDR3 contains 15 residues. Germline CDR1 LGHNA, CDR2 YNFKEQ. The CDR3 reads CASSRVTSGNNEQFF. CDR3 DNA sequence: TGTGCCAGCAGCCGCGTAACTAGCGGTAACAATGAGCAGTTCTTC.

The V gene is TRBV12-3 or TRBV12-4, the J gene TRBJ2-1; D uncertain. The length of the CDR3 is 12 residues. Trimming stripped 2 bases from V and 12 bases from J, with 11 bases between. CDR3: CASSLWRDSQFF. In DNA, the CDR3 is TGTGCCAGCAGTTTATGGCGTGATTCGCAGTTCTTC.

J is TRBJ1-5 and V is TRBV6-5; possibly TRBD1 for D (5 bases). Trimming stripped 6 bases from V and 0 bases from J, with 6 bases between. The CDR3 spans 13 residues. The germline CDR1 and CDR2 sequences are MNHEY and SVGAGI. The CDR3 sequence is CASSGHSNQPQHF. As DNA, the CDR3 is TGTGCCAGCAGCGGACATAGCAATCAGCCCCAGCATTTT.

The V and J genes are TRBV5-1 and TRBJ2-1; TRBD1 matches 7 bases. Unmatched junction bases numbered 11, after V lost 4 bases and J lost 7 bases. This CDR3 comprises 15 residues. Germline V gene data show CDR1 as SGHRS and CDR2 as YFSETQ. The CDR3 coding sequence is TGCGCCAGCAGCCGCGACGGGACAGCCGGGAATGAGCAGTTCTTC. The encoded protein is CASSRDGTAGNEQFF.

The chain combines TRBV13 with TRBJ1-4; D not certain. The germline V gene encodes CDR1 PRHDT and CDR2 FYEKMQ (reference sequence). The CDR3 length is 13 residues. Trimming cost V 5 bases and J 5 bases, with 9 bases left between them. The CDR3 nucleotides read TGTGCCAGCAGCCCCCAAGAAAATGAAAAACTGTTTTTT. Its translation is CASSPQENEKLFF.

This sequence joins TRBV5-1 and TRBJ2-5; maybe TRBD2 (6 bases). V was shortened by 5 bases and J by 5 bases, with 19 bases between the two germline ends. Germline CDR1 reads SGHRS; CDR2 reads YFSETQ. There are 15 residues in the CDR3. The DNA for the CDR3 is TGCGCCAGCAGTCTTAGGTCGGGAGTTGGGGAGACCCAGTACTTC. Its protein product is CASSLRSGVGETQYF.

The rearrangement uses TRBV7-9 and TRBJ2-7; 10 positions agree with TRBD1. There are 14 residues in the CDR3. Germline CDR1 reads SEHNR; CDR2 reads FQNEAQ (reference sequence). The trim removed 4 bases at V and 9 bases at J, leaving 9 bases unmatched. Here the CDR3 reads CASSSGQGVTWQYF. The CDR3 nucleotides read TGTGCCAGCAGCTCAGGACAGGGGGTAACATGGCAGTACTTC.

V and J are TRBV4-1 and TRBJ2-6; 8 bases agree with TRBD1. V shed 1 base and J 0 bases; nucleotides not matched to a gene: 5. This CDR3 region has 18 residues. CDR1 and CDR2 from the germline V gene are MGHRA and YSYEKL. The CDR3 DNA reads TGCGCCAGCAGCCAAGTGGGACAGGTGTACTCTGGGGCCAACGTCCTGACTTTC. Its protein is CASSQVGQVYSGANVLTF.

The rearrangement links TRBV6-6 to TRBJ2-7; 8 bases agree with TRBD1. The germline gives CDR1 MNHNY, CDR2 SVGAGI (reference sequence). The CDR3 extends over 14 amino acids. The trim removed 7 bases at V and 2 bases at J, leaving 7 bases unmatched. The CDR3 here is CASTAGGPPYEQYF. The CDR3 region has the DNA TGTGCCAGCACCGCAGGGGGCCCCCCCTACGAGCAGTACTTC.

This chain connects TRBV3-1 (or the pseudogene TRBV3-2) to TRBJ2-5, with 7 bases matching TRBD1. Unmatched junction bases numbered 11, after V lost 0 bases and J lost 4 bases. This CDR3 is built from 17 residues. Germline V gene sequence: CDR1 LGHDT, CDR2 YNNKEL (reference sequence). This chain's CDR3 is CASSQEGQGVFIETQYF. In nucleotides, the CDR3 is TGTGCCAGCAGCCAAGAAGGGCAGGGGGTCTTTATAGAGACCCAGTACTTC.

The V and J genes are TRBV9 and TRBJ2-1; 8 bases line up with TRBD2. Per the germline V gene, CDR1 is SGDLS and CDR2 is YYNGEE. The CDR3 consists of 15 residues. Trimming took 2 bases from V and 7 from J; bases not matched to a gene: 8. The chain's CDR3 is CASSVRTSRVNEQFF. The DNA for the CDR3 is TGTGCCAGCAGCGTTCGGACTAGCAGGGTAAATGAGCAGTTCTTC.

V gene TRBV6-5 combines with J gene TRBJ1-1, with a possible D match to TRBD1 (5 bases). Germline loops: CDR1 MNHEY, CDR2 SVGAGI. Trimming removed 0 bases at V and 9 bases at J, with 14 bases between. The CDR3 consists of 14 residues. The CDR3 region is CASSYSLWGGKAFF. For the CDR3, the DNA is TGTGCCAGCAGTTACTCGCTGTGGGGGGGAAAAGCTTTCTTT.